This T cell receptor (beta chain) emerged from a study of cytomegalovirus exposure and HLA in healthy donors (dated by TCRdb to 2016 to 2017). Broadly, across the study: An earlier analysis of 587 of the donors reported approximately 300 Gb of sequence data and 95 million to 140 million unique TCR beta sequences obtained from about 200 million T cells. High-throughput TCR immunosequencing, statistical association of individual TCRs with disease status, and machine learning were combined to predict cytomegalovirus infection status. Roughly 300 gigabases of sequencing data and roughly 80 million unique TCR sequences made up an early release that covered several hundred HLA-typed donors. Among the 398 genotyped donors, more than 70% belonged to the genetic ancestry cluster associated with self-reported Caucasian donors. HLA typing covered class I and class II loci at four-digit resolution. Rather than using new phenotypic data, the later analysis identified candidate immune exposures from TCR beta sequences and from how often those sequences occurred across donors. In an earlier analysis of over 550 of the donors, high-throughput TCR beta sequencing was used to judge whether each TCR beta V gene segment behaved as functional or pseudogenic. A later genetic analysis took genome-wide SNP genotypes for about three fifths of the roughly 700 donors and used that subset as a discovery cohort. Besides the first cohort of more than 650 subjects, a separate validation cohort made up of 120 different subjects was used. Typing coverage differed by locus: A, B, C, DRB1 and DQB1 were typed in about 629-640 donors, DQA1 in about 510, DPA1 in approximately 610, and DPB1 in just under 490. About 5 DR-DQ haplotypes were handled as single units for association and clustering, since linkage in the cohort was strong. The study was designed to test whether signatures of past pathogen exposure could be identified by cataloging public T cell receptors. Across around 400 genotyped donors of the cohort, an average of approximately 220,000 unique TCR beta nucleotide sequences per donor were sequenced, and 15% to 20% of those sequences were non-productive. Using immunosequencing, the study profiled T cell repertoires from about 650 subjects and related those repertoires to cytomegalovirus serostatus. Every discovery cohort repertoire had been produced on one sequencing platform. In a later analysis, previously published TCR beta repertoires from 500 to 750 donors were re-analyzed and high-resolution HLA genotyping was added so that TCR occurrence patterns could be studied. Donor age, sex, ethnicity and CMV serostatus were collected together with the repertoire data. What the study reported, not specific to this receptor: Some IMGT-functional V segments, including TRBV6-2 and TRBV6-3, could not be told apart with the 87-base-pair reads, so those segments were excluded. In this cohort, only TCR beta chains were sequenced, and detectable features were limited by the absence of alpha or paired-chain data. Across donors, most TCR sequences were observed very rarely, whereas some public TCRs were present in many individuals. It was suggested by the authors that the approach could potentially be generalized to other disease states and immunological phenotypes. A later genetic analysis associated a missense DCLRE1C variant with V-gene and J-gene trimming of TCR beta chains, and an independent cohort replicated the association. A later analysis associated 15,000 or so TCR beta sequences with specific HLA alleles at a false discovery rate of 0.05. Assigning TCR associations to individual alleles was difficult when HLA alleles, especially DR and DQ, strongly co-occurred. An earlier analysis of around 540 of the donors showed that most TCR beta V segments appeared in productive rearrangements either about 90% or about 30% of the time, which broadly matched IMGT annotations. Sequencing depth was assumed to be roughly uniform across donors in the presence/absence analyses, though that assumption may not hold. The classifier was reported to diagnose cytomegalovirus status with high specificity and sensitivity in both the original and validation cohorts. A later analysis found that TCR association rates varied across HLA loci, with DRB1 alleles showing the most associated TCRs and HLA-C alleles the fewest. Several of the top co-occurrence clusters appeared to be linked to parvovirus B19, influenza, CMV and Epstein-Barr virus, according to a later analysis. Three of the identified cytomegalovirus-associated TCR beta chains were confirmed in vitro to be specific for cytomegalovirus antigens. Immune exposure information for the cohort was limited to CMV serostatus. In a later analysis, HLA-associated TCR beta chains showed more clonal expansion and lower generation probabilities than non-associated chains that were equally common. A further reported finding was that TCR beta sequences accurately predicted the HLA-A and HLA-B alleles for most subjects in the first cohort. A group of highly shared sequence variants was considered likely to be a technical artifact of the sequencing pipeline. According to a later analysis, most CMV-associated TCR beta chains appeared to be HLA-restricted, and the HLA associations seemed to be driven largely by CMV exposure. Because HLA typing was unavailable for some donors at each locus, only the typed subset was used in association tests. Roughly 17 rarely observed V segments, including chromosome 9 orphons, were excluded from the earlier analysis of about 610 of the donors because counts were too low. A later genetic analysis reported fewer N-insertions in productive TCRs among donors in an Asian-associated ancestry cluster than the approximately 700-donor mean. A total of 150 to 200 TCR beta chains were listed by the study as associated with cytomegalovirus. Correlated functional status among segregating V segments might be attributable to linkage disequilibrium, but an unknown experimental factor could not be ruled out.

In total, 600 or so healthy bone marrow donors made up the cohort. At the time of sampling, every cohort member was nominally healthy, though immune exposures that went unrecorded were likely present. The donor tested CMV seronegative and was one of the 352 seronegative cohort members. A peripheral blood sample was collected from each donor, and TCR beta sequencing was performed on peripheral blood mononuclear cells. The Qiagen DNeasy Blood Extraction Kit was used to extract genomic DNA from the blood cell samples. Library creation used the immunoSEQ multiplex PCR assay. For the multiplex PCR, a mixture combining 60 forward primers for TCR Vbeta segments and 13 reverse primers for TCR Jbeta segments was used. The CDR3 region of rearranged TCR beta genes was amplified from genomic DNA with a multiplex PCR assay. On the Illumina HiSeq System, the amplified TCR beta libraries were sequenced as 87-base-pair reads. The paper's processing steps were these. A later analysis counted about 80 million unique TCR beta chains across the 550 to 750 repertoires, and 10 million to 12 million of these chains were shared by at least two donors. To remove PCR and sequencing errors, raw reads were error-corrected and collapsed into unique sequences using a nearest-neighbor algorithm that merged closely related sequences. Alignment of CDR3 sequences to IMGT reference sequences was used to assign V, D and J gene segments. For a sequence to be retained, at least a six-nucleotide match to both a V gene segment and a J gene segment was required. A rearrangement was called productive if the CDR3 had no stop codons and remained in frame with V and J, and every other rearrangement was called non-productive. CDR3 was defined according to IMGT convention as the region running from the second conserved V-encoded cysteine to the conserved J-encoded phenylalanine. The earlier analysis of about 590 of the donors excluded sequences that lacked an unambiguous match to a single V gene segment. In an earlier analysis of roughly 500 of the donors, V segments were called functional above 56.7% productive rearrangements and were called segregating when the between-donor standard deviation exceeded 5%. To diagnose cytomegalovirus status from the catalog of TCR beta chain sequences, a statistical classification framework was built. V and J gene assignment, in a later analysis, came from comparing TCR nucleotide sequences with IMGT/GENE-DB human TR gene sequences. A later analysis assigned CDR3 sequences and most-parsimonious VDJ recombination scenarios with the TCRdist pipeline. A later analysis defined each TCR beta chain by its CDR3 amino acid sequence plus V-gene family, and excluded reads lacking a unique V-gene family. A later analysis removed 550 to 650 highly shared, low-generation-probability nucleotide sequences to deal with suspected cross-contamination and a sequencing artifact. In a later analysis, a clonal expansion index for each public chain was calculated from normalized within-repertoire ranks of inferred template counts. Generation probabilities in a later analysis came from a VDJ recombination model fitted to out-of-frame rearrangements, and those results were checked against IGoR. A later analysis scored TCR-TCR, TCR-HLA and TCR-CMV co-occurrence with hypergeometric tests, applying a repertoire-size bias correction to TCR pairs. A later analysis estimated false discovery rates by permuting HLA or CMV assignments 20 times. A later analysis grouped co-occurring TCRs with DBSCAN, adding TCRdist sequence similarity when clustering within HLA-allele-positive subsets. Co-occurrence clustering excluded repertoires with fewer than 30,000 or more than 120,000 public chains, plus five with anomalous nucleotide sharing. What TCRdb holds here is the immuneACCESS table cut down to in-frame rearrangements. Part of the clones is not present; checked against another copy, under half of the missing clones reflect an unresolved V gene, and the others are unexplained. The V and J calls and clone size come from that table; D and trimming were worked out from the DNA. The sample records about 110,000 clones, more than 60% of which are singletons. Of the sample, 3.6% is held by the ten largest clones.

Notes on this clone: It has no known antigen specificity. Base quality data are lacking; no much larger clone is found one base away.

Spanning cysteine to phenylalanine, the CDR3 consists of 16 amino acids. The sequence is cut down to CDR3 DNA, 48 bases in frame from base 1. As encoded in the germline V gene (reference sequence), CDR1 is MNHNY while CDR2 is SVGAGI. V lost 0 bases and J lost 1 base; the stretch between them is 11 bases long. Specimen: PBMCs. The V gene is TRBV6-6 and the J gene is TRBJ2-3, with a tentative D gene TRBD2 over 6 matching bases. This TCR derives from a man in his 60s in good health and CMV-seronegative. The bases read TGTGCCAGCAGTTACTCGCTGGGAGGAGGCACAGATACGCAGTATTTT. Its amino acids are CASSYSLGGGTDTQYF.